A selection of T cell receptor beta chains follows, all from one sample in a study of CD8 T cells in ankylosing spondylitis. TCRdb itself ran the 5' RACE reads through MiXCR, one entry per CDR3 protein. The sample has more than 300,000 distinct CDR3 sequences, 11% seen once; the top ten hold around 8.4%. Sequenced sample: blood, either unsorted or a sorted T cell fraction (not recorded which). These receptors all stem from a female donor with ankylosing spondylitis or in good health (not recorded which). CDR3s include the opening cysteine and the closing phenylalanine or tryptophan. The order of the fields is D gene, J gene, clone size, V gene, CDR3 protein, CDR3 DNA. D genes are given only for firm matches. A clone size is listed for some rows: how often the clone was seen (once, few, many), or a class if it is expanded.

d_gene: NA; j_gene: TRBJ1-1; abundance: many; v_gene: TRBV18; CDR3aa: CASSPPVGQKREAFF; CDR3nt: TGTGCCAGCTCACCACCGGTCGGACAGAAAAGGGAAGCTTTCTTT
d_gene: TRBD2; j_gene: TRBJ2-5; abundance: NA; v_gene: TRBV7-7; CDR3aa: CASSPSSGETQYF; CDR3nt: TGTGCCAGCAGCCCGAGTAGCGGGGAGACCCAGTACTTC
d_gene: NA; j_gene: TRBJ2-1; abundance: many; v_gene: TRBV5-1; CDR3aa: CASSLETGDYYNEQFF; CDR3nt: TGCGCCAGCAGCTTGGAAACAGGAGATTACTACAATGAGCAGTTCTTC
d_gene: NA; j_gene: TRBJ2-3; abundance: many; v_gene: TRBV5-1; CDR3aa: CASTGTAISTDTQYF; CDR3nt: TGCGCCAGCACCGGAACGGCCATTAGCACAGATACGCAGTATTTT
d_gene: TRBD1; j_gene: TRBJ2-5; abundance: many; v_gene: TRBV3-1; CDR3aa: CASAMWTGQETQYF; CDR3nt: TGTGCCAGCGCAATGTGGACAGGCCAAGAGACCCAGTACTTC
d_gene: TRBD1; j_gene: TRBJ2-2; abundance: many; v_gene: TRBV4-3; CDR3aa: CASSQVGQGENTGELFF; CDR3nt: TGCGCCAGCAGCCAAGTTGGACAGGGTGAGAACACCGGGGAGCTGTTTTTT
d_gene: NA; j_gene: TRBJ1-2; abundance: NA; v_gene: TRBV20-1; CDR3aa: CSASLAVLYGYTF; CDR3nt: TGCAGTGCTAGCCTCGCCGTGTTATACGGCTACACCTTC
d_gene: TRBD1; j_gene: TRBJ2-5; abundance: many; v_gene: TRBV5-1; CDR3aa: CASSDGTVETQYF; CDR3nt: TGCGCCAGCAGCGACGGGACAGTAGAGACCCAGTACTTC
d_gene: TRBD2; j_gene: TRBJ2-1; abundance: NA; v_gene: TRBV12-3/TRBV12-4; CDR3aa: CASSPLAALDNEQFF; CDR3nt: TGTGCCAGCAGTCCTCTAGCGGCCCTAGACAATGAGCAGTTCTTC
d_gene: NA; j_gene: TRBJ2-5; abundance: many; v_gene: TRBV3-1; CDR3aa: CASSLLKETQYF; CDR3nt: TGTGCCAGCAGCCTTCTGAAGGAGACCCAGTACTTC
d_gene: NA; j_gene: TRBJ2-7; abundance: many; v_gene: TRBV12-3/TRBV12-4; CDR3aa: CASSPGFSSYEQYF; CDR3nt: TGTGCCAGCAGTCCGGGCTTCAGCTCCTACGAGCAGTACTTC
d_gene: NA; j_gene: TRBJ1-5; abundance: few; v_gene: TRBV20-1; CDR3aa: CSALFQGSGQPQHF; CDR3nt: TGCAGTGCACTATTCCAGGGTTCTGGCCAGCCCCAGCATTTT
d_gene: TRBD2; j_gene: TRBJ2-3; abundance: NA; v_gene: TRBV5-1; CDR3aa: CASSLGSRTSERRGTQYF; CDR3nt: TGCGCCAGCAGCTTAGGTTCTAGGACTAGCGAACGACGGGGTACGCAGTATTTT
d_gene: NA; j_gene: TRBJ2-5; abundance: NA; v_gene: TRBV7-2; CDR3aa: CASSLGGYGQTQYF; CDR3nt: TGTGCCAGCAGCTTAGGAGGGTACGGGCAGACCCAGTACTTC
d_gene: TRBD2; j_gene: TRBJ2-1; abundance: many; v_gene: TRBV27; CDR3aa: CASSWTSGNEQFF; CDR3nt: TGTGCCAGCAGTTGGACTAGCGGGAATGAGCAGTTCTTC
d_gene: NA; j_gene: TRBJ2-6; abundance: NA; v_gene: TRBV5-1; CDR3aa: CASGGPTSGANVLTF; CDR3nt: TGCGCCAGCGGCGGTCCAACCTCTGGGGCCAACGTCCTGACTTTC
d_gene: TRBD1; j_gene: TRBJ1-1; abundance: NA; v_gene: TRBV6-1; CDR3aa: CASLAGGLTEAFF; CDR3nt: TGTGCCAGCCTGGCAGGGGGCCTGACTGAAGCTTTCTTT
d_gene: NA; j_gene: TRBJ2-5; abundance: many; v_gene: TRBV7-2; CDR3aa: CASLPGHWGETQYF; CDR3nt: TGTGCCAGCCTCCCTGGGCATTGGGGTGAGACCCAGTACTTC
d_gene: TRBD2; j_gene: TRBJ2-1; abundance: NA; v_gene: TRBV25-1; CDR3aa: CASSETSGDFYNEQFF; CDR3nt: TGTGCCAGCAGTGAAACTAGCGGGGACTTTTACAATGAGCAGTTCTTC
d_gene: NA; j_gene: TRBJ2-1; abundance: many; v_gene: TRBV21-1; CDR3aa: CASSKGRRQVGGDNEQFF; CDR3nt: TGTGCCAGCAGCAAAGGTAGAAGACAAGTGGGAGGGGACAATGAGCAGTTCTTC
d_gene: TRBD2; j_gene: TRBJ2-1; abundance: many; v_gene: TRBV20-1; CDR3aa: CSAPTSGRRGEQFF; CDR3nt: TGCAGTGCGCCAACTAGCGGCCGGCGGGGTGAGCAGTTCTTC
d_gene: NA; j_gene: TRBJ1-6; abundance: many; v_gene: TRBV3-1; CDR3aa: CASSPMGTDYNSPLHF; CDR3nt: TGTGCCAGCAGCCCGATGGGGACGGACTATAATTCACCCCTCCACTTT
d_gene: NA; j_gene: TRBJ1-3; abundance: few; v_gene: TRBV28; CDR3aa: CATVGGGFGNTIYF; CDR3nt: TGTGCCACCGTAGGGGGAGGGTTCGGAAACACCATATATTTT
d_gene: NA; j_gene: TRBJ2-2; abundance: few; v_gene: TRBV20-1; CDR3aa: CSAREGNENTGELFF; CDR3nt: TGCAGTGCTAGGGAGGGGAATGAGAACACCGGGGAGCTGTTTTTT
d_gene: NA; j_gene: TRBJ2-2; abundance: many; v_gene: TRBV5-1; CDR3aa: CASDLPEGTLNTGELFF; CDR3nt: TGCGCCAGCGATCTGCCAGAGGGGACTCTGAACACCGGGGAGCTGTTTTTT
d_gene: TRBD1; j_gene: TRBJ2-1; abundance: few; v_gene: TRBV4-3; CDR3aa: CASSQDQGVSEQFF; CDR3nt: TGCGCCAGCAGCCAAGATCAGGGGGTTAGTGAGCAGTTCTTC
d_gene: NA; j_gene: TRBJ2-1; abundance: many; v_gene: TRBV29-1; CDR3aa: CSVCQRYPCNEQFF; CDR3nt: TGCAGCGTTTGCCAGCGGTACCCCTGCAATGAGCAGTTCTTC
d_gene: NA; j_gene: TRBJ2-1; abundance: many; v_gene: TRBV14; CDR3aa: CASSHVDEQFF; CDR3nt: TGTGCCAGCAGCCATGTGGATGAGCAGTTCTTC
d_gene: TRBD2; j_gene: TRBJ2-1; abundance: many; v_gene: TRBV28; CDR3aa: CASRERDSYNEQFF; CDR3nt: TGTGCCAGCAGAGAGCGGGATTCATACAATGAGCAGTTCTTC
d_gene: NA; j_gene: TRBJ2-3; abundance: few; v_gene: TRBV27; CDR3aa: CASTPGPREYTDTQYF; CDR3nt: TGTGCCAGCACCCCCGGCCCTAGGGAGTACACAGATACGCAGTATTTT
d_gene: NA; j_gene: TRBJ2-5; abundance: NA; v_gene: TRBV14; CDR3aa: CASSPTGTSRAQYF; CDR3nt: TGTGCCAGCAGCCCTACCGGGACATCGAGGGCCCAGTACTTC
d_gene: TRBD2; j_gene: TRBJ2-1; abundance: many; v_gene: TRBV20-1; CDR3aa: CSARDPKLAGEQFF; CDR3nt: TGCAGTGCTAGAGATCCGAAACTAGCGGGTGAGCAGTTCTTC
d_gene: NA; j_gene: TRBJ1-1; abundance: many; v_gene: TRBV4-1; CDR3aa: CASSQRGDEAFF; CDR3nt: TGCGCCAGCAGCCAGCGGGGTGATGAAGCTTTCTTT
d_gene: TRBD1; j_gene: TRBJ1-1; abundance: many; v_gene: TRBV12-3/TRBV12-4; CDR3aa: CASSAHRGNTEAFF; CDR3nt: TGTGCCAGCAGTGCCCACAGGGGGAACACTGAAGCTTTCTTT
d_gene: NA; j_gene: TRBJ2-7; abundance: NA; v_gene: TRBV4-1; CDR3aa: CASSQGLGETYEQYF; CDR3nt: TGCGCCAGCAGCCAAGGTCTGGGAGAGACCTACGAGCAGTACTTC
d_gene: NA; j_gene: TRBJ1-5; abundance: many; v_gene: TRBV2; CDR3aa: CASRETSRQSNQPQHF; CDR3nt: TGTGCCAGCAGAGAGACGTCCCGACAGAGCAATCAGCCCCAGCATTTT
d_gene: NA; j_gene: TRBJ1-4; abundance: many; v_gene: TRBV7-9; CDR3aa: CASSSPAGRAQEKLFF; CDR3nt: TGTGCCAGCAGCTCCCCGGCGGGGAGGGCGCAAGAAAAACTGTTTTTT